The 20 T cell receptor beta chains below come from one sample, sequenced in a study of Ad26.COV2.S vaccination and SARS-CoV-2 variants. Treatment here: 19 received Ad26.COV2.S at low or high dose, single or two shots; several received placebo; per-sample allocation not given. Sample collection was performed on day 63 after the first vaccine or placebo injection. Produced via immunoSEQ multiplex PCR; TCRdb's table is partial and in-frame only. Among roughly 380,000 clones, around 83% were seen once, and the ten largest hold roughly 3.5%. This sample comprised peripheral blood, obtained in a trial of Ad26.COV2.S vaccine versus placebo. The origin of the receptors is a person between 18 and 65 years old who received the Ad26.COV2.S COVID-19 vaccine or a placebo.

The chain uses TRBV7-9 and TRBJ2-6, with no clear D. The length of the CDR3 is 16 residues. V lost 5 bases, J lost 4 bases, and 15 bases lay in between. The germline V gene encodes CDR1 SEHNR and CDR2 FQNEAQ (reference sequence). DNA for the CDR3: TGTGCCAGCAGCCCCAGTCTGTTGGCAGGGGCCAACGTCCTGACTTTC. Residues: CASSPSLLAGANVLTF.

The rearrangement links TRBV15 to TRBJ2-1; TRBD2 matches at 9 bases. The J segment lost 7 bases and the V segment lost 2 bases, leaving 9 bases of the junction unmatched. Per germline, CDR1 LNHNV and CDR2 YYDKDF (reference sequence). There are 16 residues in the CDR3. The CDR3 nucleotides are TGTGCCACCAGCAGACAGGGACTAGCAGTTGGGAATGAGCAGTTCTTC. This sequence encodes CATSRQGLAVGNEQFF.

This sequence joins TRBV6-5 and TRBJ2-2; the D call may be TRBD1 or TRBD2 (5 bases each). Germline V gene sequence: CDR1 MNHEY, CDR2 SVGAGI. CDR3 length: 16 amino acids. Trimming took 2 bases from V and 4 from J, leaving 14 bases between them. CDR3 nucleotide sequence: TGTGCCAGCAGTTACAGTAGTACAGGAGGCACCGGGGAGCTGTTTTTT. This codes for CASSYSSTGGTGELFF.

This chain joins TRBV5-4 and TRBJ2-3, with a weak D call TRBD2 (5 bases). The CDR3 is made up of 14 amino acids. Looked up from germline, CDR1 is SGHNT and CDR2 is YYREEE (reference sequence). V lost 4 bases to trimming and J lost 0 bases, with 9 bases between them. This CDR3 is CASSEERSTDTQYF. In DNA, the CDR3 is TGTGCCAGCAGCGAGGAGCGGAGCACAGATACGCAGTATTTT.

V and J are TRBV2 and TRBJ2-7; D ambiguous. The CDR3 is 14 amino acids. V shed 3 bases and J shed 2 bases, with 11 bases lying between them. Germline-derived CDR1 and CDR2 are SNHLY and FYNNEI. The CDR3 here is CASSDVGPPYEQYF. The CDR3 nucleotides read TGTGCCAGCAGTGATGTGGGTCCCCCCTACGAGCAGTACTTC.

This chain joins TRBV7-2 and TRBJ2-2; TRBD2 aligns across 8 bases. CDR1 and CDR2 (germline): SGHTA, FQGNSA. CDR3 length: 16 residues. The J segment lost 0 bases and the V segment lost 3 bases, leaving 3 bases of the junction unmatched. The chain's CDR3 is CASSFGGDSNTGELFF. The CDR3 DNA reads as TGTGCCAGCAGCTTCGGGGGGGACTCGAACACCGGGGAGCTGTTTTTT.

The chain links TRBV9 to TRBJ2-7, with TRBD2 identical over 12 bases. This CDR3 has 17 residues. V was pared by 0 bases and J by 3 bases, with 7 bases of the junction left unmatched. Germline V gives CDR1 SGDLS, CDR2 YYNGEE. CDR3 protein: CASSVGLAGAQLYEQYF. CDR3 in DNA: TGTGCCAGCAGCGTAGGACTAGCGGGGGCCCAACTCTACGAGCAGTACTTC.

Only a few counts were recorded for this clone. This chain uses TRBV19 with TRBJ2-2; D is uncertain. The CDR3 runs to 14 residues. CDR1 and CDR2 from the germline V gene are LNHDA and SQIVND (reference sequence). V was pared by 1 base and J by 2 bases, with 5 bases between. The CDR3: CASSIGGNTGELFF. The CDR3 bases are TGTGCCAGTAGTATAGGGGGAAACACCGGGGAGCTGTTTTTT.

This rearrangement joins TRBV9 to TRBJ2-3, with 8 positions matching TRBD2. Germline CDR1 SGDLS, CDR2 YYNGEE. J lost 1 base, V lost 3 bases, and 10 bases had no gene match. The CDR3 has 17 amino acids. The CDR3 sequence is CASSATGGPDGTDTQYF. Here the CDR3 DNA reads TGTGCCAGCAGCGCAACGGGGGGGCCAGATGGCACAGATACGCAGTATTTT. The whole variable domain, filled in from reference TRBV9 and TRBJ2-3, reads DSGVTQTPKHLITATGQRVTLRCSPRSGDLSVYWYQQSLDQGLQFLIQYYNGEERAKGNILERFSAQQFPDLHSELNLSSLELGDSALYFCASSATGGPDGTDTQYFGPGTRLTVL.

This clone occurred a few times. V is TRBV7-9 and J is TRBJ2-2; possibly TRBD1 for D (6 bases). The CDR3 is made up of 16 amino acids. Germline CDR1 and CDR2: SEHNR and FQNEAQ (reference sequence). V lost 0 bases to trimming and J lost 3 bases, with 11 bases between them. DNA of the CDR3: TGTGCCAGCAGCTTAGCGGGACACCTAGACACCGGGGAGCTGTTTTTT. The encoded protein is CASSLAGHLDTGELFF.

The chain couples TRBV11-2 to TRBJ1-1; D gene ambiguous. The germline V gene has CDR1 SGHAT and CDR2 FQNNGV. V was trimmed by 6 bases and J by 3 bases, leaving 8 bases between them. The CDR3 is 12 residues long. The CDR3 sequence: CASRSGDTEAFF. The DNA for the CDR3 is TGTGCCAGCAGGAGCGGCGACACTGAAGCTTTCTTT.

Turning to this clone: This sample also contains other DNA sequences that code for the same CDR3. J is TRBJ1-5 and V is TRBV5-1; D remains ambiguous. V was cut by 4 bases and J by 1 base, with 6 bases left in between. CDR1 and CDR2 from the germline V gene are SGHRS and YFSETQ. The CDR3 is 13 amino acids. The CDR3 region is CASSDDSNQPQHF. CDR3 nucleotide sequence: TGCGCCAGCAGCGATGACAGCAATCAGCCCCAGCATTTT.

The CDR3: CASSGRTGPTDTQYF. DNA for the CDR3: TGTGCCAGCAGTGGGAGGACAGGACCCACAGATACGCAGTATTTT. V and J are TRBV6-2 or TRBV6-3 and TRBJ2-3, with a tentative D call TRBD1 (7 bases). V was clipped by 5 bases and J by 2 bases, with 14 bases between them. CDR3 length equals 15 residues. CDR1 and CDR2 (germline): MNHEY, SVGEGT.

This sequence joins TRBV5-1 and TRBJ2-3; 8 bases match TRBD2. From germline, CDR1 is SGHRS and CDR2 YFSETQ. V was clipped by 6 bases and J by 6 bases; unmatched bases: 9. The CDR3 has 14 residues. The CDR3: CASTQAGVVDTQYF. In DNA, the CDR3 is TGCGCCAGCACCCAAGCGGGAGTGGTTGATACGCAGTATTTT. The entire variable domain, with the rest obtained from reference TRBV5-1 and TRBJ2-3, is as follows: KAGVTQTPRYLIKTRGQQVTLSCSPISGHRSVSWYQQTPGQGLQFLFEYFSETQRNKGNFPGRFSGRQFSNSRSEMNVSTLELGDSALYLCASTQAGVVDTQYFGPGTRLTVL.

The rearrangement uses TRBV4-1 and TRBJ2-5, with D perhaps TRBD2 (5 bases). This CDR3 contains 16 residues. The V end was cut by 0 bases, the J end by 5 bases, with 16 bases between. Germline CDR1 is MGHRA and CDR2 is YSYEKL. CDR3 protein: CASSQDASQTGETQYF. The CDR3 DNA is TGCGCCAGCAGCCAAGATGCCAGCCAAACGGGGGAGACCCAGTACTTC.

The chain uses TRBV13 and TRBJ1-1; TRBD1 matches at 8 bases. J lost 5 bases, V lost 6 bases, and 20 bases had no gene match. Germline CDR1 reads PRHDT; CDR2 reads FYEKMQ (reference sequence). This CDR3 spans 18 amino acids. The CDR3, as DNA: TGTGCCAGCAGTCGCAGACAAACAATTACCGGGACAGGTACTGAAGCTTTCTTT. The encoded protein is CASSRRQTITGTGTEAFF.

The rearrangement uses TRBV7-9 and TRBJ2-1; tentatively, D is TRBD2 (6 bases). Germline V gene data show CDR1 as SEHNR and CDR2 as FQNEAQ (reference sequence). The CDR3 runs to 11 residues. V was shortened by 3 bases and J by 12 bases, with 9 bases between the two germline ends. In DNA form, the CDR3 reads TGTGCCAGCAGCTTGGCCGGGGGGCAGTTCTTC. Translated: CASSLAGGQFF.

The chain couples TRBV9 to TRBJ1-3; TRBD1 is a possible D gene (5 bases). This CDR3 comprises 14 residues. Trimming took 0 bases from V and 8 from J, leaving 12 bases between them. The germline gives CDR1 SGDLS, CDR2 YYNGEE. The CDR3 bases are TGTGCCAGCAGCGTAGATCGAGGGGAAGACACCATATATTTT. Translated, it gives CASSVDRGEDTIYF.

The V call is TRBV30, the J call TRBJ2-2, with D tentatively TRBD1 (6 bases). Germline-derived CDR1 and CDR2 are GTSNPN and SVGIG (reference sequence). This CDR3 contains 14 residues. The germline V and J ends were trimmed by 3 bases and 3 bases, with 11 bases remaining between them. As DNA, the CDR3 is TGTGCCTGGAGATGGGCAGGGGACACCGGGGAGCTGTTTTTT. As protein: CAWRWAGDTGELFF.

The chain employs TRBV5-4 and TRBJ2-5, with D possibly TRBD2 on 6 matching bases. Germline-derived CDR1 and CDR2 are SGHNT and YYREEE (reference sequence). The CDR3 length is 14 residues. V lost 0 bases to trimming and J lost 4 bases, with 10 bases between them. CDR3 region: CASSLGDGGETQYF. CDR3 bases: TGTGCCAGCAGCTTGGGGGACGGGGGAGAGACCCAGTACTTC.